This TCR beta chain derives from a study of blood T cell repertoires in COVID-19 (dated by TCRdb to the early 2020s). Broadly, across the study: The collaborator samples originated in the United States, Italy and Spain and spanned the acute and convalescent phases of COVID-19. The prospective study material was composed of cDNA or gDNA derived from T cells, B-cell-depleted T cells, or PBMCs. Deeply sampled blood TCRbeta repertoires from subjects exposed to, actively infected with, or recovered from COVID-19 were included in the dataset. The repertoires were made available in a free public database intended to serve as a resource for research on the immune response to SARS-CoV-2. Samples were obtained from the ongoing ImmuneRACE study (first 160 participants) and from about 1,300 subjects provided by 6 global collaborators. A de-identified subject ID, COVID-19 status, age in years and sex were almost always included in the sample metadata. HLA class I and class II types, where available, came from metadata supplied by the sample provider rather than from assay-based typing. Study-wide conclusions, independent of this receptor: Clinical and demographic metadata were provided uncurated, with the amount varying by source and participant.

On this clone: Its antigen specificity is not known. No per-base quality is available; no much larger clone lies one base away.

The immunoSEQ Assay, a bias-controlled multiplex PCR, was used to amplify TCRbeta CDR3 regions from genomic DNA. Per the source publication's procedure: Within the assay, amplification of reference gene primers was used to estimate how many nucleated cells each sample contained. Sequence reads were collapsed and filtered to measure the absolute abundance of every unique TCRbeta CDR3 rearrangement. For each sample, productive Simpson clonality was calculated by taking the square root of Simpson's diversity index across productive rearrangements. In TCRdb, the immuneACCESS table is reduced to in-frame sequences with V and J assigned. These tables do not hold every clone; where another copy was compared, an unresolved V gene accounts for under half, and the others remain unexplained. V and J calls and clone size are given by that table; D and trimming were obtained from the DNA. The sample yields approximately 300,000 clones; 87% were counted once. Approximately 5.3% of the sample goes to the ten largest clones.

V and J are trimmed by 2 bases and 2 bases, and the gene matches miss 6 bases of the junction. The CDR3 contains 18 residues, cysteine and phenylalanine counted. Only the CDR3 DNA is retained, 54 bases long and in frame from the first base. As encoded in the germline V gene, CDR1 is SGHRS while CDR2 is YFSETQ. Participants in the prospective study were aged roughly 18 to 100 years, lived in 20 to 25 United States geographic areas, and enrolled through a virtual design. In the prospective study, cohorts were assigned on the basis of participant-reported clinical history obtained from a screening survey and a study questionnaire. Recovered participants in ImmuneRACE Cohort 3 were defined as having two consecutive negative NP/OP PCR tests, clearance from a healthcare professional, or resolution of symptoms. In the prospective study, mobile phlebotomists collected whole blood, serum and a nasopharyngeal or oropharyngeal swab from each participant. Over a 2-month period, participants in the prospective study had the option of providing additional blood draws and questionnaires. Before DNA extraction, blood samples from the prospective study were shipped at room temperature or frozen.

The sample consisted of PBMCs or T cells enriched from blood (not recorded which). The sequence derives from a young woman who had recovered from COVID-19. This chain joins TRBV5-1 to TRBJ2-1; 14 central nucleotides agree with TRBD2. The nucleotide sequence is TGCGCCAGCAGCTTAGGACTAGCGGGGGGACGAACCTACAATGAGCAGTTCTTC. It codes for CASSLGLAGGRTYNEQFF.